A single sample gave rise to the 31 T cell receptor beta chains below, sequenced in a study of cytomegalovirus exposure and HLA in healthy donors. PCR used 60 Vbeta primers and 13 Jbeta primers. Here immunoSEQ multiplex PCR was the method, and the copy in TCRdb shows in-frame clones only, minus some. Of approximately 300,000 clones listed, 84% are singletons. Sequencing input: PBMCs. These receptors originate from a woman aged 40 to 49 in good health and CMV-seropositive.

V usage is TRBV7-9 and J usage is TRBJ2-7, with TRBD2 matching over 12 bases. The CDR3 loop spans 16 amino acids. Germline V gene data show CDR1 as SEHNR and CDR2 as FQNEAQ (reference sequence). V shed 6 bases, J shed 6 bases, and the junction held 12 bases outside the gene matches. The DNA for the CDR3 is TGTGCCAGCAGTTACTTTCTAGCGGGAGGGCCCGGCGAGCAGTACTTC. Its translation: CASSYFLAGGPGEQYF.

This chain connects TRBV7-6 to TRBJ1-3, with D uncertain. CDR1 SGHVS and CDR2 FNYEAQ come from the germline V gene. V shed 6 bases and J shed 0 bases, with 9 bases lying between them. This CDR3 has 14 amino acids. The CDR3: CASSSHSSGNTIYF. DNA for the CDR3: TGTGCCAGCAGTTCACACAGCTCTGGAAACACCATATATTTT. Supplemented by reference TRBV7-6 and TRBJ1-3, the full variable domain reads GAGVSQSPRYKVTKRGQDVALRCDPISGHVSLYWYRQALGQGPEFLTYFNYEAQQDKSGLPNDRFSAERPEGSISTLTIQRTEQRDSAMYRCASSSHSSGNTIYFGEGSWLTVV.

This clone was counted a single time. The chain links TRBV11-2 to TRBJ2-7; TRBD2 aligns across 13 bases. The CDR3 totals 18 residues. Germline lookup yields CDR1 SGHAT and CDR2 FQNNGV. Trimming removed 1 base from V and 6 bases from J; junction bases left unmatched: 12. CDR3 coding DNA: TGTGCCAGCAGCTTAGTACTAGCGGGAGGGCCTGCCCCTGGCGAGCAGTACTTC. This translates into CASSLVLAGGPAPGEQYF.

This clone was counted a single time. V usage is TRBV2 and J usage is TRBJ2-1, with D maybe TRBD2 (6 bases). The V and J ends lost 3 bases and 2 bases respectively, with 11 bases between them. Per germline, CDR1 SNHLY and CDR2 FYNNEI. The CDR3 sequence is 15 residues long. CDR3 bases: TGTGCCAGCAGTGATGTGGGAGGAACCTACAATGAGCAGTTCTTC. The encoded protein is CASSDVGGTYNEQFF.

This chain joins TRBV2 and TRBJ2-1, with D perhaps TRBD1 (6 bases). V lost 6 bases and J 4 bases, leaving 10 bases between the germline ends. Germline CDR1 is SNHLY and CDR2 is FYNNEI. This CDR3 is 13 amino acids long. The CDR3 here is CASRDRSYNEQFF. The CDR3 DNA follows: TGTGCCAGCAGGGACAGATCTTACAATGAGCAGTTCTTC.

V and J are TRBV2 and TRBJ2-3; possibly TRBD2 for D (5 bases). The CDR3 length is 15 residues. Trimming pared 6 bases from V and 3 bases from J, leaving 16 bases between. Germline CDR1 is SNHLY and CDR2 is FYNNEI. CDR3 sequence reads: CASRPRGGVTDTQYF. CDR3 sequence (DNA): TGTGCCAGCAGGCCCCGAGGAGGTGTAACAGATACGCAGTATTTT.

The V gene is TRBV28, the J gene TRBJ1-6; 7 bases agree with TRBD1. CDR1 MDHEN and CDR2 SYDVKM come from the germline V gene. The V segment lost 8 bases and the J segment 10 bases; nucleotides outside the gene matches: 8. The CDR3 totals 13 residues. DNA of the CDR3: TGTGCCAGCTTAGAGACAGGGAAGTCACCCCTCCACTTT. It codes for CASLETGKSPLHF.

Only a few counts were recorded for this clone. The rearrangement joins TRBV2 to TRBJ1-1; D may be TRBD1 (5 bases). Trimming took 4 bases from V and 4 from J, leaving 13 bases between them. The CDR3 has 14 amino acids. Germline CDR1 SNHLY, CDR2 FYNNEI. CDR3 bases: TGTGCCAGCAGTGTTCAAGGGGCTGGCACTGAAGCTTTCTTT. It encodes CASSVQGAGTEAFF.

The rearrangement uses TRBV19 and TRBJ1-3; 9 positions match TRBD1. The CDR3 extends over 15 amino acids. V gave up 2 bases and J gave up 3 bases; unmatched junction bases: 2. In germline, CDR1 is LNHDA, CDR2 SQIVND (reference sequence). The CDR3 region has the DNA TGTGCCAGTAGTATACGGACAGGGGTTGGAAACACCATATATTTT. Translating gives CASSIRTGVGNTIYF.

The gene calls are TRBV7-9 and TRBJ1-1; possibly TRBD1 for D (5 bases). Germline lookup yields CDR1 SEHNR and CDR2 FQNEAQ (reference sequence). This CDR3 region has 16 residues. V gave up 5 bases and J gave up 2 bases, with 18 bases separating them. The CDR3 nucleotides are TGTGCCAGCAGCCCAGGGAATCGAGGTAGAAACACTGAAGCTTTCTTT. It is translated as CASSPGNRGRNTEAFF. Variable domain in full (rest from reference TRBV7-9 and TRBJ1-1): DTGVSQNPRHKITKRGQNVTFRCDPISEHNRLYWYRQTLGQGPEFLTYFQNEAQLEKSRLLSDRFSAERPKGSFSTLEIQRTEQGDSAMYLCASSPGNRGRNTEAFFGQGTRLTVV.

The rearrangement links TRBV5-1 to TRBJ1-3, with unresolved D. CDR1 and CDR2 (germline): SGHRS, YFSETQ. Trimming shortened V by 5 bases and J by 1 base, and 10 bases separated the two germline ends. This CDR3 contains 14 residues. CDR3 bases: TGCGCCAGCAGGCCACTGGAGTCTGGAAACACCATATATTTT. It encodes CASRPLESGNTIYF.

This clone came up a few times. The rearrangement joins TRBV7-2 to TRBJ2-7; 8 bases are a match to TRBD2. The ends lost 6 bases at V and 2 bases at J; junction bases unmatched: 6. The CDR3 contains 14 residues. Germline V gene data show CDR1 as SGHTA and CDR2 as FQGNSA. The DNA of the CDR3 is TGTGCCAGCAGTTACCGGGAGGGCCCCTACGAGCAGTACTTC. Translating it yields CASSYREGPYEQYF.

The V gene is TRBV14, the J gene TRBJ1-6, with a tentative D call TRBD1 (5 bases). With 0 bases removed from V and 12 bases from J, the gap between germline ends came to 12 bases. CDR1 is SGHDN, CDR2 FVKESK, per germline. There are 14 residues in the CDR3. The CDR3 nucleotides are TGTGCCAGCAGCCAAGATGGGTCCGGACAACCCCTCCACTTT. Its protein is CASSQDGSGQPLHF.

This clone appeared a single time. CDR3: CASSPTWRYSNQPQHF. In DNA, the CDR3 is TGTGCCAGCAGTCCCACTTGGAGGTATAGCAATCAGCCCCAGCATTTT. V and J are TRBV28 and TRBJ1-5; no definite D call. The CDR3 spans 16 residues. With 5 bases removed from V and 0 bases from J, the gap between germline ends came to 14 bases. Germline CDR1 and CDR2: MDHEN and SYDVKM.

The CDR3 DNA reads TGTGCCAGCAGTCGGGTGGGGACAGGAGCCTACGAGCAGTACTTC. Amino acids: CASSRVGTGAYEQYF. The rearrangement joins TRBV6-5 to TRBJ2-7; TRBD1 matches 8 bases. CDR3 length equals 15 residues. Germline CDR1 reads MNHEY; CDR2 reads SVGAGI. Germline trimming cut 5 bases from V and 2 bases from J; bases unmatched to any gene: 8.

Worth noting for this clone: Sequence at one end of the junction differs from germline and may be a read error. The chain has TRBV7-9 and TRBJ2-1, with 8 bases that match TRBD2. The germline V gene has CDR1 SEHNR and CDR2 FQNEAQ (reference sequence). CDR3 size: 16 residues. The CDR3 protein is CASSSLAGFSHNEQFF. CDR3 DNA sequence: TGTGCCAGCAGCTCATTAGCGGGATTCTCCCACAATGAGCAGTTCTTC.

This chain uses TRBV19 with TRBJ1-2, with D tentatively TRBD1 (6 bases). Trimming left V 2 bases short and J 4 bases short, with 8 bases between. The CDR3 consists of 13 residues. Per germline, CDR1 LNHDA and CDR2 SQIVND (reference sequence). The CDR3 bases are TGTGCCAGTAGTATATCGGACAGCTATGGCTACACCTTC. Protein sequence: CASSISDSYGYTF.

This clone has more than one count but fewer than ten. The chain has TRBV29-1 and TRBJ1-1, with 8 bases matching TRBD1. V was pared by 5 bases and J by 3 bases, with 8 bases of the junction left unmatched. Germline values: CDR1 SQVTM, CDR2 ANQGSEA. The CDR3 consists of 14 residues. CDR3: CSVNRGGLDTEAFF. The DNA of the CDR3 is TGCAGCGTTAACAGGGGGGGTTTGGACACTGAAGCTTTCTTT. The variable domain in full, with the rest retrieved from reference TRBV29-1 and TRBJ1-1, is SAVISQKPSRDICQRGTSLTIQCQVDSQVTMMFWYRQQPGQSLTLIATANQGSEATYESGFVIDKFPISRPNLTFSTLTVSNMSPEDSSIYLCSVNRGGLDTEAFFGQGTRLTVV.

J is TRBJ2-7 and V is TRBV5-6; unclear D gene. With 3 bases removed from V and 2 bases from J, the gap between germline ends came to 12 bases. This CDR3 region has 14 residues. The V gene's germline CDR1 is SGHDT and CDR2 YYEEEE. CDR3 sequence: CASSSAGVTYEQYF. In DNA, the CDR3 is TGTGCCAGCAGCTCGGCAGGCGTGACCTACGAGCAGTACTTC.

The gene calls are TRBV20-1 and TRBJ1-4; D remains unclear. The CDR3 contains 11 residues. V was trimmed by 2 bases and J by 8 bases, leaving 6 bases between them. Per the germline V gene, CDR1 is DFQATT and CDR2 is SNEGSKA (reference sequence). CDR3 region: CSARSPEKLFF. For the CDR3, the DNA is TGCAGTGCTAGAAGCCCGGAAAAACTGTTTTTT.

This chain links TRBV29-1 with TRBJ1-5; the match to TRBD1 covers 9 bases. Germline V gene sequence: CDR1 SQVTM, CDR2 ANQGSEA. V shed 5 bases, J shed 7 bases, and the junction held 9 bases outside the gene matches. The CDR3 loop spans 14 amino acids. CDR3 residues: CSVSGQGLGQPQHF. CDR3 DNA sequence: TGCAGCGTTAGTGGACAGGGGCTGGGCCAGCCCCAGCATTTT.

The V call is TRBV18, the J call TRBJ2-3; 14 bases are a match to TRBD2. The germline V gene encodes CDR1 KGHSH and CDR2 LQKENI. There are 16 residues in the CDR3. V dropped 5 bases and J dropped 3; count of bases not matched to a gene: 4. DNA for the CDR3: TGTGCCAGCTCAGCGGGACTAGCGGGAGTAACAGATACGCAGTATTTT. Protein product: CASSAGLAGVTDTQYF.

The chain recombines TRBV2 with TRBJ2-2; 16 bases line up with TRBD2. CDR1 is SNHLY and CDR2 is FYNNEI in the germline V gene. The CDR3 runs to 17 residues. The junction had 6 bases not matched to a gene; V was cut back by 8 bases and J by 3 bases. The DNA for the CDR3 is TGTGCCAGCCTTCCGGGACTAGCGGGAGGGTACACCGGGGAGCTGTTTTTT. It is translated as CASLPGLAGGYTGELFF.

This chain connects TRBV29-1 to TRBJ2-5; D not resolved. CDR3 length: 12 amino acids. Looked up from germline, CDR1 is SQVTM and CDR2 is ANQGSEA. Between the trimmed V and J ends, which lost 1 base and 5 bases, there was a span of 8 bases. For the CDR3, the DNA is TGCAGCGTTGAAGTGTCAGTGGAGACCCAGTACTTC. Protein: CSVEVSVETQYF.

The genes are TRBV11-2 and TRBJ2-7; D might be TRBD1 (6 bases). The CDR3 sequence is 14 residues long. Germline lookup yields CDR1 SGHAT and CDR2 FQNNGV. V was cut by 5 bases and J by 3 bases, with 14 bases left in between. The CDR3 loop is CASSPGQLRYEQYF. The CDR3 DNA reads TGTGCCAGCAGCCCCGGACAGCTCCGCTACGAGCAGTACTTC.

V is TRBV5-1 and J is TRBJ1-5; 8 bases map to TRBD1. Germline V gives CDR1 SGHRS, CDR2 YFSETQ. The ends lost 5 bases at V and 6 bases at J; junction bases unmatched: 10. This CDR3 has 15 residues. CDR3: CASSSGGEVGQPQHF. The DNA of the CDR3 is TGCGCCAGCAGTTCAGGGGGCGAAGTTGGTCAGCCCCAGCATTTT. Full variable domain (missing parts from reference TRBV5-1 and TRBJ1-5): KAGVTQTPRYLIKTRGQQVTLSCSPISGHRSVSWYQQTPGQGLQFLFEYFSETQRNKGNFPGRFSGRQFSNSRSEMNVSTLELGDSALYLCASSSGGEVGQPQHFGDGTRLSIL.

The rearrangement links TRBV10-3 to TRBJ2-5; TRBD1 aligns across 8 bases. The CDR3 runs 15 residues. Germline trimming cut 5 bases from V and 2 bases from J; bases unmatched to any gene: 7. Per the germline V gene, CDR1 is ENHRY and CDR2 is SYGVKD. In DNA form, the CDR3 reads TGTGCCATCAGTTCCGGGACAGGAAAACAAGAGACCCAGTACTTC. Its protein is CAISSGTGKQETQYF.

The genes are TRBV7-2 and TRBJ2-7; 8 bases fit TRBD2. J was trimmed by 3 bases and V by 1 base; bases with no gene match: 5. CDR3 length: 15 residues. Germline assignment: CDR1 SGHTA and CDR2 FQGNSA. The CDR3 DNA reads as TGTGCCAGCAGCTTAGAGTGGCGGGAGGTCTACGAGCAGTACTTC. Translating it yields CASSLEWREVYEQYF.

This chain connects TRBV10-3 to TRBJ1-2; D is perhaps TRBD1 (5 bases). This CDR3 region has 15 residues. The V end was cut by 4 bases, the J end by 4 bases, with 16 bases between. Germline V gene data show CDR1 as ENHRY and CDR2 as SYGVKD. CDR3 in DNA: TGTGCCATCAGTGTTGTAAGGGGTGATGCCTATGGCTACACCTTC. Amino acids: CAISVVRGDAYGYTF.

The chain employs TRBV4-2 and TRBJ2-1; 8 bases align to TRBD2. The CDR3 is made up of 17 amino acids. Germline lookup yields CDR1 LGHNA and CDR2 YNFKEQ. The J segment lost 8 bases and the V segment lost 4 bases, leaving 16 bases of the junction unmatched. CDR3 DNA sequence: TGTGCCAGCAGCCCTACCATGCCCGGGACTAGTGGGTATGAGCAGTTCTTC. Translation: CASSPTMPGTSGYEQFF.

V and J are TRBV5-4 and TRBJ2-3; 11 positions agree with TRBD2. J was trimmed by 0 bases and V by 0 bases; bases with no gene match: 6. There are 18 residues in the CDR3. Germline CDR1 and CDR2: SGHNT and YYREEE (reference sequence). CDR3 region: CASSLVAGGRPSTDTQYF. In DNA form, the CDR3 reads TGTGCCAGCAGCTTGGTAGCGGGAGGGAGACCTAGCACAGATACGCAGTATTTT.